The clone carrying this TCR beta chain was found a few times. Those enrolled, adults aged roughly 18 to 100 years, came from fewer than 25 US areas. Clinical history as reported by participants underpinned cohort assignment. This specimen comes from a study of blood T cell repertoires in COVID-19. Study details: The origin of the acute and convalescent COVID-19 samples was the United States, Italy and Spain.

As handled by the study authors: Cell counts per sample came from amplifying reference gene primers. Produced via immunoSEQ multiplex PCR; TCRdb's table is partial and in-frame only. The DNA gave D and trimming, while V, J and clone size come from that table. The table shows fewer than 350,000 clones, with nearly 90% occurring only once. Germline-derived CDR1 and CDR2 are SNHLY and FYNNEI. Trimming cost V 3 bases and J 2 bases, with 13 bases left between them. The CDR3 extends over 15 amino acids. This rearrangement joins TRBV2 to TRBJ1-2, with a tentative D call TRBD1 (6 bases). This TCR came from a woman aged 18-29 years with acute COVID-19. Sequenced sample: PBMCs or T cells enriched from blood (not recorded which). CDR3 sequence reads: CASSEWGQANYGYTF. CDR3 DNA: TGTGCCAGCAGTGAGTGGGGACAAGCGAACTATGGCTACACCTTC.